The sample holds one count of the clone carrying this T cell receptor beta chain. Its specificity is not known. The CDR3 runs to 16 residues. Trimming removed 2 bases from V and 0 bases from J, with 8 bases in between. Per the germline V gene, CDR1 is MNHEY and CDR2 is SVGAGI. Clones were read by immunoSEQ multiplex PCR, and TCRdb kept only the in-frame ones, dropping some. Of 70,000 to 80,000 clones in the sample, 89% were seen once. These data belong to a study of OX40 agonist ivuxolimab in advanced cancers. The study's findings and limits: CD4+ and CD8+ T cells in blood underwent clonal expansion by week 6 at 0.1 to 3.0 mg/kg. On average, CD8+ T cells showed a greater number of expanded clones than CD4+.

V gene TRBV6-5 combines with J gene TRBJ2-6; D gene unclear. The material sequenced was CD4+ or CD8+ T cells sorted from blood, taken in a trial of the OX40 agonist ivuxolimab. The sequence was collected from an adult with an advanced solid tumor such as melanoma, head and neck, liver or kidney cancer. The CDR3 DNA follows: TGTGCCAGCAGTTACCGCCTGCGCTCTGGGGCCAACGTCCTGACTTTC. Translated, it gives CASSYRLRSGANVLTF.